Sequencing of this T cell receptor (beta chain) was carried out in a study of blood T cell repertoires in COVID-19. Study information: Samples came from the United States, Italy and Spain, spanning acute and convalescent COVID-19. Sources were T cells, B-cell-depleted T cells, or PBMCs; the material itself was cDNA or gDNA.

Repertoires were generated with immunoSEQ multiplex PCR, while TCRdb's copy carries only in-frame clones and drops some. The sample has more than 450,000 clones; roughly 87% are singletons. Looked up from germline, CDR1 is SGHRS and CDR2 is YFSETQ. The CDR3 is 17 amino acids. The V segment lost 3 bases and the J segment 2 bases; nucleotides outside the gene matches: 12. Specimen: PBMCs or T cells enriched from blood (not recorded which). The receptor was isolated from a woman between 18 and 29 years old who had recovered from COVID-19. This rearrangement joins TRBV5-1 to TRBJ2-3, with 7 bases identical to TRBD2. CDR3 residues: CASSSSGGSGFTDTQYF. Here the CDR3 DNA reads TGCGCCAGCAGCTCGTCCGGCGGTAGCGGGTTCACAGATACGCAGTATTTT. Full variable domain (rest looked up from reference TRBV5-1 and TRBJ2-3): KAGVTQTPRYLIKTRGQQVTLSCSPISGHRSVSWYQQTPGQGLQFLFEYFSETQRNKGNFPGRFSGRQFSNSRSEMNVSTLELGDSALYLCASSSSGGSGFTDTQYFGPGTRLTVL.